The source of this T cell receptor beta chain is a study of cytomegalovirus exposure and HLA in healthy donors. The wider study: The 120 or so validation repertoires used a platform that matched the one used for the approximately 690 first-cohort repertoires, as a later analysis reported.

The study's findings and limits: The classifier was said to identify cytomegalovirus status with high specificity and sensitivity. There were 150 or so TCR beta chains listed as cytomegalovirus-associated. Specificity for CMV antigens was confirmed in vitro for a few of the CMV-associated chains.

Note on this clone: Antigen specificity is unknown.

The method was immunoSEQ multiplex PCR; TCRdb's version includes in-frame clones alone and lacks a portion of them. The table includes about 83,000 clones, roughly 95% detected once. The clonotype was recovered from a young woman in good health and CMV-seronegative. The specimen sequenced was PBMCs.

The CDR3 region is CASSDNPTDTQYF. In nucleotides, the CDR3 is TGCGCCAGCAGCGACAATCCCACAGATACGCAGTATTTT. The chain couples TRBV5-1 to TRBJ2-3; D is undetermined. Germline lookup yields CDR1 SGHRS and CDR2 YFSETQ. The CDR3 consists of 13 residues. V lost 4 bases to trimming and J lost 2 bases, with 8 bases between them.